One and the same sample provided the 26 T cell receptor beta chains below, sequenced in a study of blood T cell repertoires in COVID-19. Measured with immunoSEQ multiplex PCR; TCRdb has only the in-frame clones, and not every one. The repertoire holds 150,000 to 200,000 clones, around 80% seen once, with 15% to 20% in the top ten. Source material: PBMCs or T cells enriched from blood (not recorded which). The origin of the receptors is a woman in her forties or fifties who had recovered from COVID-19.

V is TRBV4-1 and J is TRBJ1-6; TRBD1 might be the D (6 bases). V was clipped by 4 bases and J by 8 bases, with 15 bases between them. Germline V gene data show CDR1 as MGHRA and CDR2 as YSYEKL. The CDR3 covers 15 residues. The CDR3 region is CASSRGGAFDSPLHF. The CDR3 DNA is TGCGCCAGCAGCCGGGGGGGCGCGTTTGATTCACCCCTCCACTTT.

CDR3 in DNA: TGCGCCAGCAGGGACAGGGGCTACGAGCAGTACTTC. Protein product: CASRDRGYEQYF. The rearrangement uses TRBV10-2 and TRBJ2-7, with 9 bases that match TRBD1. V shed 6 bases, J shed 3 bases, and the junction held 0 bases outside the gene matches. Germline lookup yields CDR1 WSHSY and CDR2 SAAADI. The CDR3 loop spans 12 amino acids.

The chain combines TRBV5-4 with TRBJ1-1; D may be TRBD1 (5 bases). V lost 1 base and J 10 bases, leaving 14 bases between the germline ends. This CDR3 comprises 13 residues. CDR1 is SGHNT and CDR2 is YYREEE in the germline V gene (reference sequence). The CDR3 DNA sequence: TGTGCCAGCAGCTTGCCCTCCGGGGGATCAGCTTTCTTT. It is translated as CASSLPSGGSAFF.

The CDR3 sequence is CATSRDPQSGRYF. CDR3 coding DNA: TGTGCCACCAGCAGAGATCCCCAAAGCGGGAGGTACTTC. The chain employs TRBV15 and TRBJ2-7; the match to TRBD2 covers 8 bases. The CDR3 has 13 residues. J gave up 12 bases and V 0 bases, and 7 bases lay outside the gene matches. Per the germline V gene, CDR1 is LNHNV and CDR2 is YYDKDF (reference sequence).

The chain recombines TRBV30 with TRBJ1-4; D gene unclear. The CDR3 sequence is 12 residues long. Germline assignment: CDR1 GTSNPN and CDR2 SVGIG (reference sequence). Between the trimmed V and J ends, which lost 4 bases and 6 bases, there was a span of 9 bases. CDR3 DNA: TGTGCCTGGAACGTGGGAGATGAAAAACTGTTTTTT. This encodes CAWNVGDEKLFF.

The J gene is TRBJ2-1, the V gene TRBV7-6; 7 positions match TRBD1. CDR1 is SGHVS and CDR2 is FNYEAQ in the germline V gene. The CDR3 totals 14 residues. The ends lost 5 bases at V and 4 bases at J; junction bases unmatched: 5. This CDR3 is CASSITGEYNEQFF. The CDR3 DNA reads TGTGCCAGCAGCATCACAGGGGAGTACAATGAGCAGTTCTTC.

A word on this clone: One junction end disagrees with the germline gene, perhaps due to a read error. V is TRBV19 and J is TRBJ2-1; TRBD2 aligns across 11 bases. There are 15 residues in the CDR3. CDR1 is LNHDA and CDR2 is SQIVND in the germline V gene (reference sequence). In nucleotides, the CDR3 is TGTGCCAGTAGTAATAGTTTTAGCGGGAGGGCTGAGGAGTTCTTC. Its protein is CASSNSFSGRAEEFF.

V is TRBV7-9 and J is TRBJ1-3; 7 bases are a match to TRBD1. Germline trimming cut 2 bases from V and 0 bases from J; bases unmatched to any gene: 7. The CDR3 covers 17 residues. The V gene's germline CDR1 is SEHNR and CDR2 FQNEAQ (reference sequence). The CDR3 sequence: CASSLRRDSSSGNTIYF. The CDR3 DNA is TGTGCCAGCAGCTTAAGACGGGACAGTTCCTCTGGAAACACCATATATTTT.

The chain combines TRBV14 with TRBJ2-3; tentative D call: TRBD2 (5 bases). This CDR3 is built from 13 residues. The V end lost 4 bases, the J end lost 4 bases, and 9 bases lay between the germline ends. Germline V CDR1 and CDR2: SGHDN, FVKESK. This CDR3 reads CASSRRWADTQYF. In DNA form, the CDR3 reads TGTGCCAGCAGCCGGAGGTGGGCAGATACGCAGTATTTT.

The J gene is TRBJ2-1, the V gene TRBV30, with 10 bases fitting TRBD2. V lost 0 bases, J lost 8 bases, and 10 bases stayed unmatched. Germline V gene sequence: CDR1 GTSNPN, CDR2 SVGIG (reference sequence). This CDR3 has 16 amino acids. In DNA, the CDR3 is TGTGCCTGGAGTGTTTCCCGTAGCGGGAGGCGACATGAGCAGTTCTTC. As protein: CAWSVSRSGRRHEQFF.

The J gene is TRBJ1-2, the V gene TRBV5-6; a possible D gene is TRBD1 (6 bases). Trimming removed 3 bases at V and 3 bases at J, with 12 bases between. This CDR3 region has 14 residues. Germline V gene lookup returns CDR1 SGHDT and CDR2 YYEEEE. CDR3: CASSSNRAYYGYTF. The CDR3, as DNA: TGTGCCAGCAGCTCAAACAGGGCGTACTATGGCTACACCTTC.

The chain has TRBV28 and TRBJ2-1, with 12 positions matching TRBD2. J was trimmed by 8 bases and V by 3 bases; bases with no gene match: 5. CDR1 is MDHEN, CDR2 SYDVKM, per germline. CDR3 length equals 15 residues. The CDR3 loop is CASSLGTSGFDEQFF. The DNA of the CDR3 is TGTGCCAGCAGTTTGGGGACTAGCGGGTTCGATGAGCAGTTCTTC.

For the CDR3, the DNA is TGTGCCAGCAATCAGATCAGGCGGGAGTCAGATCGGGTGCAGTACTTC. Its translation: CASNQIRRESDRVQYF. J is TRBJ2-7 and V is TRBV28, with 7 bases that match TRBD2. Germline V gene data show CDR1 as MDHEN and CDR2 as SYDVKM. The junction had 21 bases not matched to a gene; V was cut back by 7 bases and J by 9 bases. This CDR3 has 16 amino acids.

The count of this clone is one. This chain links TRBV18 with TRBJ2-1; 9 positions agree with TRBD2. Germline lookup yields CDR1 KGHSH and CDR2 LQKENI. CDR3 length: 19 residues. With V trimmed by 6 bases and J by 9 bases, 24 bases remained unmatched. The CDR3 loop reads CASSPGTSISAGGMGEQFF. In DNA form, the CDR3 reads TGTGCCAGCTCCCCAGGGACGTCCATCTCAGCGGGAGGTATGGGTGAGCAGTTCTTC.

This clone was recorded at least ten times. This sequence joins TRBV24-1 and TRBJ2-7, with TRBD1 matching over 8 bases. Per germline, CDR1 KGHDR and CDR2 SFDVKD. The CDR3 contains 14 residues. J gave up 5 bases and V 3 bases, and 5 bases lay outside the gene matches. This CDR3 reads CATSDTGTGDEQYF. Here the CDR3 DNA reads TGTGCCACCAGTGATACCGGGACAGGAGACGAGCAGTACTTC.

This clone showed up just a few times. The chain is built from TRBV18 and TRBJ2-5; TRBD1 matches 7 bases. V gave up 6 bases and J gave up 2 bases; unmatched junction bases: 6. CDR1 and CDR2 from the germline V gene are KGHSH and LQKENI. The CDR3 is 14 residues long. CDR3 DNA sequence: TGTGCCAGCTCGCCCGGGACAGAACAAGAGACCCAGTACTTC. Translated, it gives CASSPGTEQETQYF.

V gene TRBV5-6 combines with J gene TRBJ2-1, with D possibly matching TRBD1 (5 bases). V was cut by 0 bases and J by 3 bases, with 7 bases left in between. The CDR3 runs 14 residues. Germline lookup yields CDR1 SGHDT and CDR2 YYEEEE. The chain's CDR3 is CASSLGQHYNEQFF. The CDR3 DNA follows: TGTGCCAGCAGCTTGGGACAGCACTACAATGAGCAGTTCTTC.

The chain couples TRBV9 to TRBJ2-7, with a possible D match to TRBD1 (5 bases). Between the trimmed V and J ends, which lost 3 bases and 0 bases, there was a span of 10 bases. The CDR3 totals 14 residues. Germline CDR1 and CDR2: SGDLS and YYNGEE. Here the CDR3 DNA reads TGTGCCAGCAGCGCAACGACAGACTCCTACGAGCAGTACTTC. Translation gives CASSATTDSYEQYF.

The CDR3 sequence: CASSWSGSPNSPLHF. Written as DNA, the CDR3 is TGCGCCAGCAGCTGGTCCGGGAGCCCTAATTCACCCCTCCACTTT. V is TRBV5-1 and J is TRBJ1-6; no firm D call. CDR1 is SGHRS and CDR2 is YFSETQ in the germline V gene. The CDR3 has 15 amino acids. The germline V and J ends were trimmed by 3 bases and 6 bases, with 13 bases remaining between them. The whole variable domain, filled in from reference TRBV5-1 and TRBJ1-6, reads KAGVTQTPRYLIKTRGQQVTLSCSPISGHRSVSWYQQTPGQGLQFLFEYFSETQRNKGNFPGRFSGRQFSNSRSEMNVSTLELGDSALYLCASSWSGSPNSPLHFGNGTRLTVT.

This chain links TRBV7-3 with TRBJ1-2; 8 bases agree with TRBD1. Germline V CDR1 and CDR2: SGHTA, FQGTGA. The ends lost 5 bases at V and 4 bases at J; junction bases unmatched: 3. CDR3 length: 13 residues. The CDR3 sequence is CASSVGQGYGYTF. CDR3 coding DNA: TGTGCCAGCAGCGTAGGACAGGGCTATGGCTACACCTTC. The entire variable domain, with the rest obtained from reference TRBV7-3 and TRBJ1-2, is as follows: GAGVSQTPSNKVTEKGKYVELRCDPISGHTALYWYRQSLGQGPEFLIYFQGTGAADDSGLPNDRFFAVRPEGSVSTLKIQRTERGDSAVYLCASSVGQGYGYTFGSGTRLTVV.

This rearrangement joins TRBV18 to TRBJ2-7; 10 nucleotides line up with TRBD1. There are 14 residues in the CDR3. J was trimmed by 7 bases and V by 3 bases; bases with no gene match: 6. In germline, CDR1 is KGHSH, CDR2 LQKENI. The CDR3 bases are TGTGCCAGCTCACCCGGGACAGGGGTTGGGGAGCAGTACTTC. Translating it yields CASSPGTGVGEQYF.

The chain employs TRBV2 and TRBJ1-5; 7 bases align to TRBD1. This CDR3 is 15 amino acids long. Germline values: CDR1 SNHLY, CDR2 FYNNEI. J lost 2 bases, V lost 4 bases, and 5 bases had no gene match. The CDR3 loop reads CASSGQGLGNQPQHF. The CDR3, as DNA: TGTGCCAGCAGTGGACAGGGTTTAGGCAATCAGCCCCAGCATTTT. The full variable domain, completed using reference TRBV2 and TRBJ1-5, is EPEVTQTPSHQVTQMGQEVILRCVPISNHLYFYWYRQILGQKVEFLVSFYNNEISEKSEIFDDQFSVERPDGSNFTLKIRSTKLEDSAMYFCASSGQGLGNQPQHFGDGTRLSIL.

The V call is TRBV4-2, the J call TRBJ2-2; D is perhaps TRBD2 (5 bases). CDR1 and CDR2 from the germline V gene are LGHNA and YNFKEQ. V lost 0 bases and J 7 bases, leaving 9 bases between the germline ends. The CDR3 totals 14 residues. The CDR3 DNA reads as TGTGCCAGCAGCCAAGAGGGAGCGGTCGGGGAGCTGTTTTTT. Protein sequence: CASSQEGAVGELFF.

The genes are TRBV24-1 and TRBJ2-2; 7 positions match TRBD2. Germline CDR1 reads KGHDR; CDR2 reads SFDVKD. The trim removed 10 bases at V and 4 bases at J, leaving 5 bases unmatched. CDR3 length: 13 amino acids. Here the CDR3 DNA reads TGTGCCACGGGGGGGGAAAGCACCGGGGAGCTGTTTTTT. Translating it yields CATGGESTGELFF.

The chain carries TRBV28 and TRBJ1-2; D gene uncertain. Trimming removed 6 bases from V and 8 bases from J, with 7 bases in between. The germline CDR1 and CDR2 sequences are MDHEN and SYDVKM. The CDR3 has 10 amino acids. CDR3 amino acids: CASSRGGYTF. The CDR3 DNA reads as TGTGCCAGCAGCAGAGGCGGCTACACCTTC.

The CDR3 spells CASSPGLMELFF. In DNA, the CDR3 is TGTGCCAGCAGCCCCGGTTTGATGGAGCTGTTTTTT. This chain uses TRBV7-6 with TRBJ2-2; unclear D gene. The CDR3 contains 12 residues. Germline assignment: CDR1 SGHVS and CDR2 FNYEAQ. Trimming removed 5 bases at V and 10 bases at J, with 11 bases between.